This TCR beta chain originates from a study of identical twins. Broader study findings: Where out-of-frame alpha sequences were twin-shared, they showed excess low generation probability. With abundant cord blood beta clonotypes, insertions were fewer; memory repertoires showed no such pattern.

A universal primer site arose from template switching, and cDNA bore unique molecular identifiers. TCRdb processed the 5' RACE reads anew with MiXCR; each CDR3 protein has one entry. The table shows roughly 250,000 distinct CDR3 sequences, with 7% occurring only once. For this clonotype: Its antigen is currently unknown.

CDR1 and CDR2 (germline): WNHNN, SYGVQD (reference sequence). V shed 2 bases and J shed 4 bases, with 14 bases lying between them. The CDR3 length is 15 residues. These data were likewise used in another study, on yellow fever vaccine responses in identical twins.

This receptor was obtained from a woman aged 18-29 years in good health. The chain links TRBV10-1 to TRBJ2-5, with D perhaps matching TRBD1 (5 bases). Sequencing was performed on memory (CD45RO+) T cells sorted from blood. The CDR3 here is CASSEALQGSETQYF. The DNA of the CDR3 is TGCGCCAGCAGTGAGGCCCTGCAGGGATCAGAGACCCAGTACTTC.